This entry is about one TCR beta chain. Its target is unknown. From the 120-subject validation cohort, which was separate from the roughly 700-subject first cohort, the donors were drawn. With 5 bases clipped from V and 1 base from J, the junction kept 7 bases outside the gene matches. CDR3 length: 15 amino acids. The germline CDR1 and CDR2 sequences are SEHNR and FQNEAQ (reference sequence). Method: immunoSEQ multiplex PCR; TCRdb's copy keeps in-frame clones and lacks some. The sample has 71,000 or so clones, about 94% seen once; the top ten hold approximately 1.5%. The source of the sample is a study of cytomegalovirus exposure and HLA in healthy donors. Turning to the study itself: The 90 to 150 validation repertoires used a platform that matched the one used for the roughly 700 first-cohort repertoires, as a later analysis reported. Points from the study as a whole: The study flagged about 150 TCR beta chains as cytomegalovirus-associated. A few chains linked to CMV were shown in vitro to be specific for CMV antigens.

The origin of this receptor is a man aged 18 to 29 in good health and CMV-seropositive. The sample taken for sequencing was PBMCs. The chain uses TRBV7-9 and TRBJ2-7; 8 bases align to TRBD2. DNA of the CDR3: TGTGCCAGCAGCGGCCTGGGCGGGAGGTCCTACGAGCAGTACTTC. This codes for CASSGLGGRSYEQYF.